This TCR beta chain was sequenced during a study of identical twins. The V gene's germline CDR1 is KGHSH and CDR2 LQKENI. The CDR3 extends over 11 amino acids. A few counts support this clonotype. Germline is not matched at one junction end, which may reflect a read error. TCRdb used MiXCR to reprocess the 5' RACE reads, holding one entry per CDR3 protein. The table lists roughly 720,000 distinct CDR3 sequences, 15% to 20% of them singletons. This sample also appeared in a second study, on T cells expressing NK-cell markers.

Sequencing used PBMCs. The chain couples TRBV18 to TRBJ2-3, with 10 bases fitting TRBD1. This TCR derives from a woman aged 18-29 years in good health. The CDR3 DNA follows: TGTGCCAGCTCACCTAGACAGGGGGCGGACTTT. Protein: CASSPRQGADF. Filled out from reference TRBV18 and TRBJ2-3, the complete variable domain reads NAGVMQNPRHLVRRRGQEARLRCSPMKGHSHVYWYRQLPEEGLKFMVYLQKENIIDESGMPKERFSAEFPKEGPSILRIQQVVRGDSAAYFCASSPRQGADFGPGTRLTVL.